The next 17 T cell receptor beta chains were all read from a single sample in a study of T cell responses to AZD1222 COVID-19 vaccine. Data came from immunoSEQ multiplex PCR; TCRdb stores just in-frame clones and leaves some out. This sample carries more than 250,000 clones, over 90% of them seen once, and the ten largest clones take less than 0.65%. The sequencing used peripheral blood, collected on day 0 of AZD1222 vaccination. These receptor sequences come from an adult in good health.

The genes are TRBV5-4 and TRBJ2-3; unclear D gene. The CDR3 is 15 amino acids. Germline lookup yields CDR1 SGHNT and CDR2 YYREEE (reference sequence). The V end lost 0 bases, the J end lost 5 bases, and 13 bases lay between the germline ends. The CDR3 region has the DNA TGTGCCAGCAGCTTGGATAGCTCCCGAGTAGATACGCAGTATTTT. Protein sequence: CASSLDSSRVDTQYF.

This chain links TRBV14 with TRBJ2-3; the D is unclear. With 0 bases removed from V and 5 bases from J, the gap between germline ends came to 6 bases. The CDR3 sequence is 13 residues long. Germline V lookup: CDR1 SGHDN, CDR2 FVKESK. The CDR3 nucleotides are TGTGCCAGCAGCCAAGAGTCCGGAGATACGCAGTATTTT. Protein: CASSQESGDTQYF.

The chain uses TRBV28 and TRBJ1-4; D is possibly TRBD1 (5 bases). The CDR3 totals 14 residues. Per germline, CDR1 MDHEN and CDR2 SYDVKM. Trimming cost V 7 bases and J 4 bases, with 13 bases left between them. Here the CDR3 reads CASTGPGNNEKLFF. The DNA of the CDR3 is TGTGCCAGCACCGGGCCAGGGAATAATGAAAAACTGTTTTTT.

This chain uses TRBV28 with TRBJ2-1; tentative D call: TRBD2 (5 bases). Looked up from germline, CDR1 is MDHEN and CDR2 is SYDVKM. This CDR3 contains 14 residues. The V and J ends lost 5 bases and 7 bases respectively, with 15 bases between them. The CDR3 protein is CASSRDRFWNEQFF. In DNA form, the CDR3 reads TGTGCCAGCAGTCGGGATCGTTTTTGGAATGAGCAGTTCTTC.

This chain links TRBV2 with TRBJ2-5, with 15 positions matching TRBD2. Looked up from germline, CDR1 is SNHLY and CDR2 is FYNNEI. V dropped 6 bases and J dropped 5; count of bases not matched to a gene: 4. The CDR3 consists of 15 residues. The CDR3 sequence is CASSKGTSGRETQYF. The CDR3 nucleotides read TGTGCCAGCAGCAAAGGGACTAGCGGGAGGGAGACCCAGTACTTC.

This clone was detected only a few times. The chain links TRBV29-1 to TRBJ2-3; TRBD2 might be the D (6 bases). The germline V and J ends were trimmed by 6 bases and 4 bases, with 20 bases remaining between them. CDR1 and CDR2 (germline): SQVTM, ANQGSEA. The CDR3 is made up of 15 amino acids. The CDR3, as DNA: TGCAGCGTCCCCGGGACTCCCGGTACCTCAGATACGCAGTATTTT. Amino acids: CSVPGTPGTSDTQYF.

The chain employs TRBV3-1 (or the pseudogene TRBV3-2) and TRBJ2-5; 8 positions match TRBD2. Trimming cost V 4 bases and J 4 bases; bases outside gene matches: 8. CDR1 and CDR2 from the germline V gene are LGHDT and YNNKEL (reference sequence). CDR3 length: 15 amino acids. The CDR3 protein is CASSLGGGPGETQYF. The CDR3 DNA follows: TGTGCCAGCAGCCTCGGGGGGGGGCCCGGAGAGACCCAGTACTTC.

The chain is built from TRBV18 and TRBJ1-1; weak D call: TRBD1 (6 bases). This CDR3 region has 14 residues. In germline, CDR1 is KGHSH, CDR2 LQKENI. The ends were cut back, 6 bases at V and 1 base at J, with 12 bases in the middle. The CDR3 DNA reads TGTGCCAGCTCCCGGGACATTTCGAACACTGAAGCTTTCTTT. The encoded protein is CASSRDISNTEAFF.

The chain is built from TRBV19 and TRBJ1-5; possibly TRBD1 for D (6 bases). This CDR3 comprises 15 residues. Germline values: CDR1 LNHDA, CDR2 SQIVND (reference sequence). V dropped 5 bases and J dropped 4 bases, with 15 bases sitting between them. The CDR3 here is CASSSWSDRNQPQHF. CDR3 nucleotides: TGTGCCAGTAGTTCGTGGTCGGACAGAAATCAGCCCCAGCATTTT. The full variable domain, rest sourced from reference TRBV19 and TRBJ1-5, is DGGITQSPKYLFRKEGQNVTLSCEQNLNHDAMYWYRQDPGQGLRLIYYSQIVNDFQKGDIAEGYSVSREKKESFPLTVTSAQKNPTAFYLCASSSWSDRNQPQHFGDGTRLSIL.

The rearrangement links TRBV24-1 to TRBJ2-3, with D maybe TRBD2 (5 bases). The CDR3 contains 17 residues. From germline, CDR1 is KGHDR and CDR2 SFDVKD. Trimming removed 3 bases from V and 0 bases from J, with 15 bases in between. The CDR3: CATSDPQERESTDTQYF. The CDR3 DNA reads as TGTGCCACCAGTGATCCCCAGGAAAGGGAGAGCACAGATACGCAGTATTTT.

The chain joins TRBV12-3 or TRBV12-4 to TRBJ1-1; D gene ambiguous. This CDR3 comprises 12 residues. The V and J ends lost 4 bases and 11 bases respectively, with 14 bases between them. CDR3 protein: CASSYPGSMAFF. CDR3 in DNA: TGTGCCAGCAGTTACCCGGGTTCGATGGCTTTCTTT.

The V gene is TRBV7-9, the J gene TRBJ2-7; the match to TRBD2 covers 10 bases. Germline CDR1 reads SEHNR; CDR2 reads FQNEAQ (reference sequence). CDR3 length: 16 amino acids. V gave up 5 bases and J gave up 2 bases; unmatched junction bases: 9. CDR3 in DNA: TGTGCCAGCAGCACCCCCCTAGCGGGAGCTCCCTACGAGCAGTACTTC. This sequence encodes CASSTPLAGAPYEQYF.

CDR3 residues: CASSGGARGTEAFF. The CDR3 DNA reads as TGTGCCAGCAGCGGAGGGGCCCGGGGAACTGAAGCTTTCTTT. The chain combines TRBV6-5 with TRBJ1-1; TRBD1 is a possible D gene (5 bases). Trimming removed 6 bases from V and 5 bases from J, with 16 bases in between. The CDR3 totals 14 residues. The V gene's germline CDR1 is MNHEY and CDR2 SVGAGI.

The chain recombines TRBV5-1 with TRBJ1-1; D possibly corresponds to TRBD1 (6 bases). Germline assignment: CDR1 SGHRS and CDR2 YFSETQ. This CDR3 is built from 16 residues. V was pared by 0 bases and J by 0 bases, with 12 bases between. The CDR3 nucleotides are TGCGCCAGCAGCTTGGGACGTGGGGGCATGAACACTGAAGCTTTCTTT. Its translation is CASSLGRGGMNTEAFF.

Here the CDR3 reads CASSRNLPGTGEETQYF. For the CDR3, the DNA is TGTGCCAGCAGCCGAAACCTCCCAGGGACAGGGGAGGAGACCCAGTACTTC. This chain uses TRBV3-1 (or the pseudogene TRBV3-2) with TRBJ2-5, with TRBD1 matching 10 bases. The CDR3 extends over 17 amino acids. Germline CDR1 reads LGHDT; CDR2 reads YNNKEL (reference sequence). The V and J ends lost 4 bases and 5 bases, in that order; junction bases with no gene match: 13.

This chain links TRBV24-1 with TRBJ1-5; 9 bases are a match to TRBD1. This CDR3 comprises 15 residues. In germline, CDR1 is KGHDR, CDR2 SFDVKD. The trim removed 4 bases at V and 6 bases at J, leaving 6 bases unmatched. The CDR3: CATSEPGQGGQPQHF. CDR3 sequence (DNA): TGTGCCACCAGTGAACCGGGACAGGGAGGTCAGCCCCAGCATTTT.

This clone was seen only once. The chain employs TRBV24-1 and TRBJ2-1; TRBD2 agrees at 8 bases. This CDR3 contains 16 residues. Germline V lookup: CDR1 KGHDR, CDR2 SFDVKD. The trim removed 2 bases at V and 2 bases at J, leaving 4 bases unmatched. The CDR3 DNA reads TGTGCCACCAGTGATTCGGCGGGGGGTCCCTACAATGAGCAGTTCTTC. Protein: CATSDSAGGPYNEQFF.